A single sample is the source of the 8 T cell receptor beta chains below, sequenced in a study of spatial heterogeneity in lung cancer (dated by TCRdb to between 2018 and 2021). To prepare the library, 5' RACE was applied. Sequencer: NextSeq 500. The raw public reads went through TCRdb reprocessing: fastp at Q25, MiXCR clone calling, in-frame beta chains kept. Every CDR3 protein is listed once, alongside the most common genes and DNA of its rows. For this sample there are under 13,000 distinct CDR3 sequences; roughly a quarter appear just once. The ten largest clones represent about 33% of the sample. This sample's time point label indicates: sample taken at primary tumor resection. Whole RNA extracted from tumor and nontumor lung tissue, or from cryopreserved PBMC samples, was used for TCR sequencing without cell sorting. This material consisted of PBMCs, taken at surgery. These receptors came from a female donor with early-stage non-small cell lung cancer.

This clonotype qualifies as medium-sized (0.01 to 0.1%). The gene calls are TRBV13 and TRBJ1-2; D is ambiguous. CDR3 length: 12 amino acids. V was pared by 4 bases and J by 8 bases, with 11 bases between. Germline V gives CDR1 PRHDT, CDR2 FYEKMQ (reference sequence). The CDR3 here is CASSSPPGGYTF. CDR3 coding DNA: TGTGCCAGCAGCTCCCCACCCGGAGGCTACACCTTC.

This clonotype turned up a few times. This chain connects TRBV20-1 to TRBJ2-7; 7 nucleotides match TRBD1. The V segment lost 5 bases and the J segment 2 bases; nucleotides outside the gene matches: 6. From germline, CDR1 is DFQATT and CDR2 SNEGSKA (reference sequence). This CDR3 comprises 13 residues. DNA for the CDR3: TGCAGTGCTGCCGGGACAGACCCCTACGAGCAGTACTTC. Translating gives CSAAGTDPYEQYF.

This clonotype was detected many times. This chain uses TRBV12-3 or TRBV12-4 with TRBJ2-7; 10 bases agree with TRBD1. V trimming: 5 bases; J trimming: 4 bases; junction bases outside the gene matches: 8. The CDR3 length is 15 residues. CDR3 nucleotides: TGTGCCAGCAGTGCCCGGGACAGGGGATCATACGAGCAGTACTTC. Encoded protein: CASSARDRGSYEQYF.

V is TRBV4-1 and J is TRBJ2-1, with no clear D. Trimming cost V 4 bases and J 9 bases, with 4 bases left between them. The CDR3 has 10 amino acids. Germline CDR1 reads MGHRA; CDR2 reads YSYEKL. The CDR3 nucleotides are TGCGCCAGCAGCCCCCCTGAGCAGTTCTTC. Protein: CASSPPEQFF.

This clonotype appeared once. The chain links TRBV5-4 to TRBJ2-2, with TRBD1 matching 9 bases. This CDR3 is built from 13 residues. J lost 7 bases, V lost 10 bases, and 8 bases had no gene match. CDR1 and CDR2 (germline): SGHNT, YYREEE (reference sequence). The CDR3 here is CAGRDRENGELFF. DNA for the CDR3: TGTGCCGGCCGGGACAGGGAAAACGGGGAGCTGTTTTTT.

The chain recombines TRBV6-1 with TRBJ1-1; the D is unclear. This CDR3 region has 13 residues. Per the germline V gene, CDR1 is MNHNS and CDR2 is SASEGT. The germline V and J ends were trimmed by 3 bases and 3 bases, with 8 bases remaining between them. In nucleotides, the CDR3 is TGTGCCAGCAGTGACCCCCGGGACACTGAAGCTTTCTTT. As protein: CASSDPRDTEAFF.

This clonotype ranks as medium-sized. The rearrangement links TRBV5-6 to TRBJ2-5; 7 positions agree with TRBD1. The germline CDR1 and CDR2 sequences are SGHDT and YYEEEE. This CDR3 spans 15 amino acids. V lost 3 bases and J lost 3; bases outside the gene matches: 8. CDR3 coding DNA: TGTGCCAGCAGCTCGTCCGGGACAGTTAAAGAGACCCAGTACTTC. Translation gives CASSSSGTVKETQYF.

As to this clonotype: This could be a read error, since a much larger clone is one nucleotide away. The chain has TRBV18 and TRBJ1-5; D gene uncertain. Germline-derived CDR1 and CDR2 are KGHSH and LQKENI. CDR3 length: 13 amino acids. The CDR3 nucleotides read TGTGTCAGCTCACCGGAGAGCAATCAGCCCCAGCATTTT. This gives the protein CVSSPESNQPQHF. The variable domain in full, with the rest retrieved from reference TRBV18 and TRBJ1-5, is NAGVMQNPRHLVRRRGQEARLRCSPMKGHSHVYWYRQLPEEGLKFMVYLQKENIIDESGMPKERFSAEFPKEGPSILRIQQVVRGDSAAYFCVSSPESNQPQHFGDGTRLSIL.